Included here is one T cell receptor beta chain sequence, with context. These data are taken from a study of technical replicates of blood from a handful of donors. The junction had 2 bases not matched to a gene; V was cut back by 0 bases and J by 4 bases. Germline CDR1 is SGHNT and CDR2 is YYREEE (reference sequence). This CDR3 spans 14 amino acids. This table comes from immunoSEQ multiplex PCR, and its TCRdb copy is limited to in-frame clones, with some not included. The sample yields more than 80,000 clones, 85% to 95% seen once. The V gene is TRBV5-4, the J gene TRBJ2-3; 7 bases line up with TRBD1. This TCR derives from a human donor in good health. The sample consisted of T cells isolated from PBMCs. The CDR3 loop reads CASSLGQGPDTQYF. CDR3 coding DNA: TGTGCCAGCAGCTTGGGACAGGGTCCAGATACGCAGTATTTT.